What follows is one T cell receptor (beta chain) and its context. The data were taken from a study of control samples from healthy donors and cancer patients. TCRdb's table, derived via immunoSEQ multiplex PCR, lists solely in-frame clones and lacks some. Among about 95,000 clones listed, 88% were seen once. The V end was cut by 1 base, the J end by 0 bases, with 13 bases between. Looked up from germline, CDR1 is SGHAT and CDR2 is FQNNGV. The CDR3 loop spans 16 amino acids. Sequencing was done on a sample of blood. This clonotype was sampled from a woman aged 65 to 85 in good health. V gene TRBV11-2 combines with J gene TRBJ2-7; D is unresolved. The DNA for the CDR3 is TGTGCCAGCAGCTTAGTTTCGGCTTTTAGCTCCTACGAGCAGTACTTC. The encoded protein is CASSLVSAFSSYEQYF. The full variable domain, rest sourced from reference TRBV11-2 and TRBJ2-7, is EAGVAQSPRYKIIEKRQSVAFWCNPISGHATLYWYQQILGQGPKLLIQFQNNGVVDDSQLPKDRFSAERLKGVDSTLKIQPAKLEDSAVYLCASSLVSAFSSYEQYFGPGTRLTVT.